A selection of T cell receptor beta chains follows, all from one sample in a study of blood T cell repertoires in COVID-19. Data came from immunoSEQ multiplex PCR; TCRdb stores just in-frame clones and leaves some out. This sample has roughly 160,000 clones, with approximately 80% found just once. Material for sequencing was peripheral blood. These receptors were obtained from an elderly woman with COVID-19, enrolled during active disease. Both conserved end residues are trimmed from each CDR3. Only some rows state a clone size, as once, few, many or a class for expanded clones.

size,length,J,V,CDR3
few,12,TRBJ1-6,TRBV5-1,ASSEDRGSSPLH
once,13,TRBJ2-1,TRBV29-1,SGFGGIGAYNEQF
.,12,TRBJ1-2,TRBV7-9,ASSPAGTEGGYT
.,11,TRBJ2-7,TRBV5-1,ASSFSRVHEQY
.,11,TRBJ1-2,TRBV6-5,ASRGQGSRGYT
.,14,TRBJ1-6,TRBV7-9,ASSSPGGAYNSPLH
.,14,TRBJ1-3,TRBV5-4,ASSLSLEPGGNTIY
.,11,TRBJ1-5,TRBV18,ASSPPGGSERH
.,13,TRBJ2-3,TRBV20-1,SASGLAGGRDTQY
.,12,TRBJ1-4,TRBV10-3,AAGSGTGSEKLF
.,11,TRBJ2-5,TRBV2,ASSGRSGETQY
.,13,TRBJ1-2,TRBV5-4,ASSSPTQTLYGYT
once,12,TRBJ2-3,TRBV5-1,ASSRGTTTDTQY
.,11,TRBJ2-1,TRBV6-5,ASRATGINEQF
.,13,TRBJ1-3,TRBV10-1,ASSPTGGPGNTIY
.,11,TRBJ1-1,TRBV6-5,ASSLITQGWTF
.,11,TRBJ1-5,TRBV3-1/TRBV3-2,ASSQTGKQPQH
.,11,TRBJ2-5,TRBV19,ASSTSGRETQY
.,12,TRBJ2-5,TRBV5-1,ASNPAGEEETQY
.,12,TRBJ2-2,TRBV9,ASNPGGPTGELF
.,10,TRBJ2-3,TRBV29-1,SGAPGTDTQY
.,12,TRBJ1-1,TRBV2,ASTGGQGATEAF
.,15,TRBJ1-1,TRBV11-2,ASSPVGTGGLNTEAF
.,10,TRBJ1-1,TRBV6-5,ASTDVGDGAF
.,11,TRBJ1-1,TRBV12-3/TRBV12-4,ASIKGGETEAF
.,12,TRBJ1-1,TRBV19,ASSIVRGNTEAF
once,12,TRBJ2-3,TRBV29-1,SAGGDSFTDTQY
.,10,TRBJ1-2,TRBV29-1,SVVQGAAGYT
.,12,TRBJ1-1,TRBV18,ASSPQGGNTEAF
.,13,TRBJ1-6,TRBV7-9,ASSYAGTGSSPLH
.,14,TRBJ1-3,TRBV6-1,ASSEPVINPGNTIY
once,12,TRBJ1-6,TRBV7-3,ASSAQGANSPLH
.,15,TRBJ2-1,TRBV4-2,ASSLWTSGGAYNEQF
.,15,TRBJ2-1,TRBV3-1/TRBV3-2,ASSQDLAGGIYNEQF
.,15,TRBJ1-2,TRBV28,ASSPSPGQGAPPGST
.,15,TRBJ2-3,TRBV3-1/TRBV3-2,ASSQELGGMSTDTQY
once,11,TRBJ1-2,TRBV23-1,ASRGTANYGYT